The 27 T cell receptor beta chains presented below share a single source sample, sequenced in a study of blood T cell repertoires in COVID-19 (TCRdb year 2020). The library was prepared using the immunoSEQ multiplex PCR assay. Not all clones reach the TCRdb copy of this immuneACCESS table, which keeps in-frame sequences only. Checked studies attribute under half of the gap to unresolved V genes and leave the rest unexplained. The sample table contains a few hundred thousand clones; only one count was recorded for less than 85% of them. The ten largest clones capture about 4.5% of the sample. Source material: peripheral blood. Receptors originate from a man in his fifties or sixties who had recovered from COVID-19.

CDR3 bases: TGTGCCAGCAGTTTACAGGGATCCTATGGCTACACCTTC. It yields the protein CASSLQGSYGYTF. This sequence joins TRBV28 and TRBJ1-2; D is possibly TRBD1 (5 bases). CDR1 and CDR2 (germline): MDHEN, SYDVKM. This CDR3 is 13 amino acids long. V dropped 2 bases and J dropped 4 bases, with 8 bases sitting between them.

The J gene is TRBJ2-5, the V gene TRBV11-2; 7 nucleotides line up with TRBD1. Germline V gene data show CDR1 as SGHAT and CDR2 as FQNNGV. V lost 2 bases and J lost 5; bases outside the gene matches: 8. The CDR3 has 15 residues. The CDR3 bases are TGTGCCAGCAGCTTACAGACAGGGTTCGGGGAGACCCAGTACTTC. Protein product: CASSLQTGFGETQYF. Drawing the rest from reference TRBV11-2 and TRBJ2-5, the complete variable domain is EAGVAQSPRYKIIEKRQSVAFWCNPISGHATLYWYQQILGQGPKLLIQFQNNGVVDDSQLPKDRFSAERLKGVDSTLKIQPAKLEDSAVYLCASSLQTGFGETQYFGPGTRLLVL.

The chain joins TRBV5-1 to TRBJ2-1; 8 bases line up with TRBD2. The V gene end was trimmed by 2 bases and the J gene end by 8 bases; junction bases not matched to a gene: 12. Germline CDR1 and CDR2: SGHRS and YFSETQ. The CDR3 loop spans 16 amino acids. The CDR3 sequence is CASSFRRSSGDDEQFF. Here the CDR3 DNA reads TGCGCCAGCAGCTTTCGGAGAAGTAGCGGGGATGATGAGCAGTTCTTC.

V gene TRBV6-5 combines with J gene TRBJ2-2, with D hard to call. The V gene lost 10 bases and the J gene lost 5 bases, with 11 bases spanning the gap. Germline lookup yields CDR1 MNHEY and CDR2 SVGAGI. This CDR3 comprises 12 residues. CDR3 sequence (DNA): TGTGCCACCGCCACTTCAACCGGGGAGCTGTTTTTT. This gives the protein CATATSTGELFF.

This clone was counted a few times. The CDR3 sequence: CASSSGQQTNYGYTF. The CDR3 region has the DNA TGTGCCAGTAGCTCTGGACAGCAGACTAACTATGGCTACACCTTC. The V and J genes are TRBV19 and TRBJ1-2; perhaps TRBD1 as D (6 bases). The V gene's germline CDR1 is LNHDA and CDR2 SQIVND (reference sequence). CDR3 length equals 15 residues. V gave up 6 bases and J gave up 0 bases, with 14 bases separating them.

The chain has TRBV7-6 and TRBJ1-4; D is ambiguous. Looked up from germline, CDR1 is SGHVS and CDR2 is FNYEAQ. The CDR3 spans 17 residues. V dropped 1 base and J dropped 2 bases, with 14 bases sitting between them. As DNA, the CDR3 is TGTGCCAGCAGCTTAGGGACTCGGTGGGCGACTAATGAAAAACTGTTTTTT. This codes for CASSLGTRWATNEKLFF.

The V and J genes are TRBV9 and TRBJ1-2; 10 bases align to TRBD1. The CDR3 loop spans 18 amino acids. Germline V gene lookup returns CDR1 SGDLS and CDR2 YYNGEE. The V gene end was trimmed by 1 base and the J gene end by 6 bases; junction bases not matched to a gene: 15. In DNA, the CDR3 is TGTGCCAGCAGCGTAACCCTGGGACTGGGACAGGGGCCCGATGGCTACACCTTC. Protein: CASSVTLGLGQGPDGYTF.

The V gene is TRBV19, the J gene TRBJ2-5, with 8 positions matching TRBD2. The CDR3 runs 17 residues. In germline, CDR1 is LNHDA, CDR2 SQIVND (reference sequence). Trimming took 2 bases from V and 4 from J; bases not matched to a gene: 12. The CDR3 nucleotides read TGTGCCAGTAGTATAACGCCGGCCGGGGGGGCCGCAGAGACCCAGTACTTC. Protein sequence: CASSITPAGGAAETQYF.

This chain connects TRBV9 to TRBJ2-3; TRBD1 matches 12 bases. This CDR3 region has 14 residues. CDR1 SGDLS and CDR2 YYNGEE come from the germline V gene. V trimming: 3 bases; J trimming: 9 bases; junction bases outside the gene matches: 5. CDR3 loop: CASSDTGQGATQYF. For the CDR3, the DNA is TGTGCCAGCAGCGACACGGGACAGGGGGCGACGCAGTATTTT.

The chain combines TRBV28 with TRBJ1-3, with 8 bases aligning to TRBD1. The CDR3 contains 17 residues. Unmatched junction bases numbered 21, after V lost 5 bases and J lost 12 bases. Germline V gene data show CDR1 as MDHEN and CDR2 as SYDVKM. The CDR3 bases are TGTGCCAGCAGTCCCGGAAAGATCAGGACAGGGTTATTGGTCATATATTTT. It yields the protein CASSPGKIRTGLLVIYF.

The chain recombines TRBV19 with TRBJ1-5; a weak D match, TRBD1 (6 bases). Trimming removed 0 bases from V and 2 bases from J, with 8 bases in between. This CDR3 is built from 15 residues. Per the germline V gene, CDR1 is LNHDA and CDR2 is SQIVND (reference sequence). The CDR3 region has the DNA TGTGCCAGTAGTATAGATCACAGGGGCAATCAGCCCCAGCATTTT. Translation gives CASSIDHRGNQPQHF.

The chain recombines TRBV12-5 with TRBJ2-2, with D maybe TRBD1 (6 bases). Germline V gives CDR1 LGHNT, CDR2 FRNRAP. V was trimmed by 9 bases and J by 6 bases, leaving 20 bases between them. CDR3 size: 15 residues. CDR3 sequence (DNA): TGTGCTAGCCGGTGGGGAACAGGGCCGGCCGGGGAGCTGTTTTTT. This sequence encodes CASRWGTGPAGELFF.

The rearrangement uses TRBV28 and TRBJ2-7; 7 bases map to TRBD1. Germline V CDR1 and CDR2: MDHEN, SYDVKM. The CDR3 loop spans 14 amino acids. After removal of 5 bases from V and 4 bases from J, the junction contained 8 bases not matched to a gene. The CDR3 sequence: CASSPPGQKYEQYF. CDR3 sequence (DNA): TGTGCCAGCAGTCCTCCGGGACAGAAATACGAGCAGTACTTC.

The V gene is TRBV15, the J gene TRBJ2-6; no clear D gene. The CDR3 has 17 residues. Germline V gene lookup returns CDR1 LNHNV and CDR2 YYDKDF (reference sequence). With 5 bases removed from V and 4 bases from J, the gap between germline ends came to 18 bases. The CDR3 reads CATSARFLTSGANVLTF. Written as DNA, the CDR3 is TGTGCCACCAGCGCTCGCTTCTTGACATCAGGGGCCAACGTCCTGACTTTC.

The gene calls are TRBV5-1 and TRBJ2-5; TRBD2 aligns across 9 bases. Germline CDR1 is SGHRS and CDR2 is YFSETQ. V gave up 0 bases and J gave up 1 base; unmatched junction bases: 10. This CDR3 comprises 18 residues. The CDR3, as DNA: TGCGCCAGCAGCTTGGGGGGGGTTTCTAGCGGGACCCAAGAGACCCAGTACTTC. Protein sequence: CASSLGGVSSGTQETQYF.

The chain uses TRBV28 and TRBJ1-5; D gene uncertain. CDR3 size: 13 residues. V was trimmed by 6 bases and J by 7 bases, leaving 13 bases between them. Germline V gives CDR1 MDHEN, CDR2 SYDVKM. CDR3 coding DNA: TGTGCCAGCAGGGAACGCGGTACCCAGCCCCAGCATTTT. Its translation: CASRERGTQPQHF.

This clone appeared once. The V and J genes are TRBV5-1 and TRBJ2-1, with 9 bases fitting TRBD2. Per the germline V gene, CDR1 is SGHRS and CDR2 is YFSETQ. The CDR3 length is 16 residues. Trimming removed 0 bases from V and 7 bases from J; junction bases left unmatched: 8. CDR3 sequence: CASSLEAGGYGNEQFF. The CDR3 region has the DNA TGCGCCAGCAGCTTGGAAGCGGGAGGATACGGGAATGAGCAGTTCTTC.

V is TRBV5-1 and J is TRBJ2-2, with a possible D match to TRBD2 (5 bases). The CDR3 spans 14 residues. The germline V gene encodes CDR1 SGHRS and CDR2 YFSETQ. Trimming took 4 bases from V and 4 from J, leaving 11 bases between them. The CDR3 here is CASSGMGSTGELFF. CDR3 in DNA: TGCGCCAGCAGCGGTATGGGGAGCACCGGGGAGCTGTTTTTT.

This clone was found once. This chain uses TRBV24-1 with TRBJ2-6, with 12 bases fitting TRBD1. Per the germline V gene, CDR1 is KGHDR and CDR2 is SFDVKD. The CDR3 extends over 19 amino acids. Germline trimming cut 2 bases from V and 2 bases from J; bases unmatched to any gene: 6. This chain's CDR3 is CATSDSRGQGATGANVLTF. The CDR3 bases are TGTGCCACCAGTGATTCGCGGGGACAGGGGGCTACTGGGGCCAACGTCCTGACTTTC.

CDR3 nucleotide sequence: TGTGCCAGCAGTTGGACTAGCGGGCGGTCGGATACGCAGTATTTT. This sequence encodes CASSWTSGRSDTQYF. The genes are TRBV14 and TRBJ2-3, with 11 bases identical to TRBD2. With 6 bases clipped from V and 6 bases from J, the junction kept 8 bases outside the gene matches. The CDR3 is made up of 15 amino acids. The germline V gene has CDR1 SGHDN and CDR2 FVKESK.

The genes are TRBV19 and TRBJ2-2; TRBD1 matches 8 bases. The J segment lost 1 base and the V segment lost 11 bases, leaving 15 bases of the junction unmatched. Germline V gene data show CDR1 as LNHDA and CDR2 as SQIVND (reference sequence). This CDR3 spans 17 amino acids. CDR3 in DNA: TGTGCCTCCGAATCCGTCCGGGACAGGAGGAACACCGGGGAGCTGTTTTTT. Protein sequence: CASESVRDRRNTGELFF.

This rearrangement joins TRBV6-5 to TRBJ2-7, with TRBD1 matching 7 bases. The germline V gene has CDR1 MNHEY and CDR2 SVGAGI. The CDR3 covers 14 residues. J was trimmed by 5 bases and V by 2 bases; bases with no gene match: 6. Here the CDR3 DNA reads TGTGCCAGCAGTTACGATAACAGGGGTCACGAGCAGTACTTC. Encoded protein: CASSYDNRGHEQYF.

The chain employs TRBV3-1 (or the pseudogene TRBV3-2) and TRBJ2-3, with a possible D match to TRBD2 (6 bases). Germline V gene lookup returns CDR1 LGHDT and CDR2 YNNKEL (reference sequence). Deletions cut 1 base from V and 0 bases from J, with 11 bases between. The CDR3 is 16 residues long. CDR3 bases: TGTGCCAGCAGCCAAGCGCGGGGCTTCAGCACAGATACGCAGTATTTT. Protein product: CASSQARGFSTDTQYF.

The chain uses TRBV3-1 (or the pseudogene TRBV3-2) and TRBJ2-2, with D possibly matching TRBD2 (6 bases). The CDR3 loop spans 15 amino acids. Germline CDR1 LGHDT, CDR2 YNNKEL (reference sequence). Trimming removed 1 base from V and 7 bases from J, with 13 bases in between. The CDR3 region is CASSQVEGVHGELFF. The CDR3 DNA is TGTGCCAGCAGCCAAGTGGAGGGAGTGCACGGGGAGCTGTTTTTT.

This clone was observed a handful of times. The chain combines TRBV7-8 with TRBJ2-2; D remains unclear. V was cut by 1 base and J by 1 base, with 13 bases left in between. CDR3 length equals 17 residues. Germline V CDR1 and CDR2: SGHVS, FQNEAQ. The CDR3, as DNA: TGTGCCAGCAGCTTAGAAACATTGACGGGGAACACCGGGGAGCTGTTTTTT. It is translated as CASSLETLTGNTGELFF.

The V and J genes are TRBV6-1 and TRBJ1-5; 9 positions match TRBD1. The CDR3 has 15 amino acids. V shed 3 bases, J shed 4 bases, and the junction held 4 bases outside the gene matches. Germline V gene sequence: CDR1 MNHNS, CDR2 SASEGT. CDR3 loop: CASSELGQGNQPQHF. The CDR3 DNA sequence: TGTGCCAGCAGTGAGCTGGGACAGGGTAATCAGCCCCAGCATTTT.

The CDR3 loop reads CASSPPDRGFGGYTF. CDR3 nucleotides: TGTGCCAGCTCACCACCGGACAGGGGATTTGGTGGCTACACCTTC. The chain recombines TRBV18 with TRBJ1-2; 9 bases fit TRBD1. The CDR3 spans 15 residues. Germline V gives CDR1 KGHSH, CDR2 LQKENI. Losses at the gene ends were 0 bases for V and 7 bases for J; bases not matched to a gene: 6.